The 30 T cell receptor beta chains presented below share a single source sample, sequenced in a study of blood T cell repertoires in COVID-19. Some clones are missing from TCRdb's copy, which holds only in-frame ones; the method was immunoSEQ multiplex PCR. Of over 200,000 clones in the sample, 70% to 85% were seen once. The sequencing sample was made of peripheral blood. These receptors were obtained from an elderly woman with COVID-19, enrolled during active disease.

This chain joins TRBV11-2 and TRBJ2-7, with D unclear. The CDR3 runs to 13 residues. Trimming left V 0 bases short and J 6 bases short, with 9 bases between. Germline-derived CDR1 and CDR2 are SGHAT and FQNNGV. CDR3 in amino acids: CASSLDPSGEQYF. CDR3 DNA sequence: TGTGCCAGCAGCTTAGATCCTAGTGGCGAGCAGTACTTC.

The CDR3 region is CASSQDRTSGGETQYF. The CDR3 nucleotides read TGCGCCAGCAGCCAAGATCGCACCAGCGGGGGAGAGACCCAGTACTTC. The V and J genes are TRBV4-1 and TRBJ2-5; 8 positions match TRBD2. The CDR3 length is 16 residues. Germline-derived CDR1 and CDR2 are MGHRA and YSYEKL. The trim removed 0 bases at V and 4 bases at J, leaving 7 bases unmatched.

The chain combines TRBV25-1 with TRBJ1-1; D is possibly TRBD1 (5 bases). The CDR3 covers 16 residues. The V gene lost 4 bases and the J gene lost 4 bases, with 19 bases spanning the gap. Germline-derived CDR1 and CDR2 are MGHDK and SYGVNS. The CDR3 spells CASSGQNPGGRTEAFF. CDR3 DNA: TGTGCCAGCAGTGGCCAAAATCCCGGGGGTCGCACTGAAGCTTTCTTT. Supplemented by reference TRBV25-1 and TRBJ1-1, the full variable domain reads EADIYQTPRYLVIGTGKKITLECSQTMGHDKMYWYQQDPGMELHLIHYSYGVNSTEKGDLSSESTVSRIRTEHFPLTLESARPSHTSQYLCASSGQNPGGRTEAFFGQGTRLTVV.

This clone was seen more than once but under ten times. The rearrangement uses TRBV28 and TRBJ2-2; D gene uncertain. In germline, CDR1 is MDHEN, CDR2 SYDVKM. V was pared by 5 bases and J by 8 bases, with 15 bases between. CDR3 length: 14 amino acids. The CDR3: CASSSAPVPGELFF. The CDR3 bases are TGTGCCAGCAGTAGCGCACCAGTTCCGGGGGAGCTGTTTTTT.

The gene calls are TRBV19 and TRBJ1-5; a possible D gene is TRBD1 (6 bases). The CDR3 length is 14 residues. Trimming took off 1 base at V and 5 bases at J, with 9 bases between the two ends. CDR1 LNHDA and CDR2 SQIVND come from the germline V gene (reference sequence). The CDR3: CASSIAPGDQPQHF. The CDR3 DNA sequence: TGTGCCAGTAGTATAGCTCCAGGGGATCAGCCCCAGCATTTT.

This clone is a singleton in its sample. In the same sample, other DNA sequences code for this CDR3. The J gene is TRBJ1-1, the V gene TRBV6-5; 9 bases are shared with TRBD1. The CDR3 totals 13 residues. With V trimmed by 6 bases and J by 1 base, 0 bases remained unmatched. CDR1 is MNHEY and CDR2 is SVGAGI in the germline V gene. The CDR3 here is CASRDRGNTEAFF. CDR3 coding DNA: TGTGCCAGCAGGGACAGGGGGAACACTGAAGCTTTCTTT.

The chain couples TRBV25-1 to TRBJ1-1, with a weak D call TRBD1 (6 bases). This CDR3 comprises 13 residues. Germline values: CDR1 MGHDK, CDR2 SYGVNS. The V end was cut by 6 bases, the J end by 5 bases, with 13 bases between. The CDR3 nucleotides read TGTGCCAGCAGGCGGACAGAGGGGACTGAAGCTTTCTTT. This gives the protein CASRRTEGTEAFF. Filled out from reference TRBV25-1 and TRBJ1-1, the complete variable domain reads EADIYQTPRYLVIGTGKKITLECSQTMGHDKMYWYQQDPGMELHLIHYSYGVNSTEKGDLSSESTVSRIRTEHFPLTLESARPSHTSQYLCASRRTEGTEAFFGQGTRLTVV.

The CDR3 bases are TGTGCCAGCAGACTGGCGGGGGGCGAGCAGTACTTC. This codes for CASRLAGGEQYF. The chain combines TRBV28 with TRBJ2-7; TRBD2 matches at 8 bases. Germline loops: CDR1 MDHEN, CDR2 SYDVKM. There are 12 residues in the CDR3. Unmatched junction bases numbered 4, after V lost 6 bases and J lost 6 bases.

This sequence joins TRBV21-1 and TRBJ2-7; the table's D gene call, TRBD2, was not cross checked with the DNA. TRBV21-1 is a known pseudogene. This CDR3 contains 13 residues. CDR3 DNA sequence: TGTGCCAGCAGCAAAGCAGCCTCCTACGAGCAGTACTTC. The encoded protein is CASSKAASYEQYF.

The chain carries TRBV9 and TRBJ2-7; weak D call: TRBD2 (5 bases). Trimming left V 0 bases short and J 1 base short, with 8 bases between. CDR1 is SGDLS, CDR2 YYNGEE, per germline. The CDR3 runs to 14 residues. The CDR3, as DNA: TGTGCCAGCAGCGTAGATCCGGGGTCCTACGAGCAGTACTTC. This sequence encodes CASSVDPGSYEQYF.

This CDR3 is CASSPGDRVGYGYTF. CDR3 coding DNA: TGCGCCAGCAGCCCGGGGGACAGGGTTGGCTATGGCTACACCTTC. The rearrangement uses TRBV5-1 and TRBJ1-2, with TRBD1 identical over 9 bases. This CDR3 comprises 15 residues. Germline V gene lookup returns CDR1 SGHRS and CDR2 YFSETQ. V dropped 4 bases and J dropped 4; count of bases not matched to a gene: 8.

The rearrangement uses TRBV5-1 and TRBJ1-1; maybe TRBD1 (6 bases). The CDR3 covers 15 residues. Germline loops: CDR1 SGHRS, CDR2 YFSETQ. Trimming removed 5 bases from V and 3 bases from J, with 17 bases in between. The CDR3 is CASRITQGWDTEAFF. CDR3 DNA: TGCGCCAGCAGGATAACCCAGGGGTGGGACACTGAAGCTTTCTTT.

The chain joins TRBV18 to TRBJ1-1; no clear D. The germline V gene encodes CDR1 KGHSH and CDR2 LQKENI. The germline V and J ends were trimmed by 3 bases and 1 base, with 12 bases remaining between them. This CDR3 comprises 15 residues. The DNA for the CDR3 is TGTGCCAGCTCACCCGCAGGTGTTGCGAACACTGAAGCTTTCTTT. It codes for CASSPAGVANTEAFF.

The CDR3 DNA reads as TGTGCCAGCAGCTTGAATAGCGGGGCGAAGGTGACCCAGTACTTC. Amino acid sequence: CASSLNSGAKVTQYF. The chain employs TRBV5-4 and TRBJ2-5, with 8 positions matching TRBD2. This CDR3 is built from 15 residues. Trimming cost V 1 base and J 7 bases; bases outside gene matches: 9. Germline CDR1 reads SGHNT; CDR2 reads YYREEE (reference sequence). Looking up the rest from reference TRBV5-4 and TRBJ2-5 gives the full variable domain: ETGVTQSPTHLIKTRGQQVTLRCSSQSGHNTVSWYQQALGQGPQFIFQYYREEENGRGNFPPRFSGLQFPNYSSELNVNALELDDSALYLCASSLNSGAKVTQYFGPGTRLLVL.

V gene TRBV10-1 combines with J gene TRBJ2-5; 11 bases align to TRBD2. V lost 8 bases and J lost 0; bases outside the gene matches: 2. The CDR3 has 14 residues. Per the germline V gene, CDR1 is WNHNN and CDR2 is SYGVQD (reference sequence). The CDR3: CASSSGGYQETQYF. CDR3 bases: TGCGCCAGCTCTAGCGGGGGGTACCAAGAGACCCAGTACTTC.

The rearrangement links TRBV15 to TRBJ2-1; 7 bases fit TRBD2. The CDR3 sequence is 18 residues long. Germline lookup yields CDR1 LNHNV and CDR2 YYDKDF (reference sequence). The V gene end was trimmed by 2 bases and the J gene end by 8 bases; junction bases not matched to a gene: 18. The CDR3 reads CATSRSSHLSGTIYEQFF. The CDR3 DNA is TGTGCCACCAGCAGAAGCTCGCACTTATCCGGGACTATCTATGAGCAGTTCTTC.

The genes are TRBV25-1 and TRBJ2-7; no clear D. Germline-derived CDR1 and CDR2 are MGHDK and SYGVNS. Trimming took 4 bases from V and 4 from J, leaving 17 bases between them. This CDR3 has 15 residues. The CDR3 loop is CASSASRAPLYEQYF. CDR3 DNA: TGTGCCAGCAGTGCCTCTAGAGCGCCCCTTTACGAGCAGTACTTC.

The gene calls are TRBV9 and TRBJ1-3; possibly TRBD1 for D (5 bases). Germline V lookup: CDR1 SGDLS, CDR2 YYNGEE. The germline V and J ends were trimmed by 0 bases and 2 bases, with 9 bases remaining between them. The CDR3 runs 15 residues. This CDR3 is CASSVAWGAGNTIYF. CDR3 sequence (DNA): TGTGCCAGCAGCGTAGCCTGGGGGGCTGGAAACACCATATATTTT.

The V and J genes are TRBV5-5 and TRBJ2-7; 7 bases fit TRBD1. V was clipped by 2 bases and J by 3 bases; unmatched bases: 8. From germline, CDR1 is SGHKS and CDR2 YYEKEE (reference sequence). The CDR3 spans 15 residues. CDR3 nucleotide sequence: TGTGCCAGCAGCTTTACCGGGACAGTGGACTACGAGCAGTACTTC. Its protein is CASSFTGTVDYEQYF.

V usage is TRBV7-9 and J usage is TRBJ1-2; the D gene is possibly TRBD1 (6 bases). In germline, CDR1 is SEHNR, CDR2 FQNEAQ (reference sequence). This CDR3 has 13 residues. Trimming took 5 bases from V and 4 from J, leaving 11 bases between them. The CDR3 is CASSRTESYGYTF. The DNA for the CDR3 is TGTGCCAGCAGCCGGACAGAGAGCTATGGCTACACCTTC. Supplemented by reference TRBV7-9 and TRBJ1-2, the full variable domain reads DTGVSQNPRHKITKRGQNVTFRCDPISEHNRLYWYRQTLGQGPEFLTYFQNEAQLEKSRLLSDRFSAERPKGSFSTLEIQRTEQGDSAMYLCASSRTESYGYTFGSGTRLTVV.

The CDR3 coding sequence is TGTGCCAGCAGGGAATACAGGTTTGGAAACACCATATATTTT. It translates to CASREYRFGNTIYF. The rearrangement uses TRBV28 and TRBJ1-3, with TRBD1 as a possible D gene (5 bases). V gave up 6 bases and J gave up 3 bases, with 12 bases separating them. CDR3 size: 14 residues. Germline CDR1 and CDR2: MDHEN and SYDVKM.

The chain carries TRBV7-8 and TRBJ2-5; TRBD2 might be the D (5 bases). Per the germline V gene, CDR1 is SGHVS and CDR2 is FQNEAQ. V gave up 4 bases and J gave up 4 bases, with 13 bases separating them. The CDR3 is 14 residues long. CDR3 amino acids: CASSSTGSRETQYF. The CDR3 DNA follows: TGTGCCAGCAGCTCAACGGGGTCGCGAGAGACCCAGTACTTC.

The chain is built from TRBV5-8 and TRBJ1-2, with 11 nucleotides matching TRBD1. With V trimmed by 3 bases and J by 8 bases, 15 bases remained unmatched. In germline, CDR1 is SGHTS, CDR2 YDEGEE. The CDR3 totals 17 residues. CDR3 in DNA: TGTGCCAGCAGCTATAGGACAGGGGGCGCGGACCGCATGGGCTACACCTTC. Amino acids: CASSYRTGGADRMGYTF.

The V gene is TRBV7-8, the J gene TRBJ1-4; D gene uncertain. This CDR3 spans 15 amino acids. V lost 4 bases and J 6 bases, leaving 15 bases between the germline ends. Looked up from germline, CDR1 is SGHVS and CDR2 is FQNEAQ. In DNA form, the CDR3 reads TGTGCCAGCAGCTATACACAGCCAGTGGATGAAAAACTGTTTTTT. Its protein product is CASSYTQPVDEKLFF. The full variable domain, completed using reference TRBV7-8 and TRBJ1-4, is GAGVSQSPRYKVAKRGQDVALRCDPISGHVSLFWYQQALGQGPEFLTYFQNEAQLDKSGLPSDRFFAERPEGSVSTLKIQRTQQEDSAVYLCASSYTQPVDEKLFFGSGTQLSVL.

The V call is TRBV5-4, the J call TRBJ1-6; TRBD1 matches 8 bases. Germline CDR1 SGHNT, CDR2 YYREEE (reference sequence). V lost 5 bases to trimming and J lost 1 base; unmatched junction nucleotides: 2. The CDR3 spans 15 residues. In nucleotides, the CDR3 is TGTGCCAGCAGACAGGGGGGATCCTATAATTCACCCCTCCACTTT. Translation: CASRQGGSYNSPLHF. The variable domain in full, with the rest retrieved from reference TRBV5-4 and TRBJ1-6, is ETGVTQSPTHLIKTRGQQVTLRCSSQSGHNTVSWYQQALGQGPQFIFQYYREEENGRGNFPPRFSGLQFPNYSSELNVNALELDDSALYLCASRQGGSYNSPLHFGNGTRLTVT.

This chain joins TRBV5-4 and TRBJ2-3; D is uncertain. From germline, CDR1 is SGHNT and CDR2 YYREEE (reference sequence). The CDR3 consists of 14 residues. V lost 3 bases, J lost 1 base, and 9 bases lay in between. The CDR3 region is CASSSRFGTDTQYF. The CDR3 DNA reads TGTGCCAGCAGCTCCCGTTTTGGCACAGATACGCAGTATTTT.

The chain employs TRBV19 and TRBJ1-6; D is possibly TRBD1 (6 bases). The CDR3 runs to 14 residues. Trimming took 4 bases from V and 7 from J, leaving 11 bases between them. The V gene's germline CDR1 is LNHDA and CDR2 SQIVND (reference sequence). CDR3 amino acids: CASSNREMNSPLHF. The CDR3 nucleotides read TGTGCCAGTAGTAACAGGGAGATGAATTCACCCCTCCACTTT.

This sequence joins TRBV13 and TRBJ1-2; no definite D call. With 3 bases removed from V and 2 bases from J, the gap between germline ends came to 7 bases. The germline CDR1 and CDR2 sequences are PRHDT and FYEKMQ (reference sequence). This CDR3 comprises 13 residues. The CDR3 protein is CASSFGGNYGYTF. The CDR3 DNA is TGTGCCAGCAGCTTTGGAGGAAACTATGGCTACACCTTC.

DNA of the CDR3: TGTGCCAGCAGCCTGGGGCTCTATGGCTACACCTTC. Translated, it gives CASSLGLYGYTF. V gene TRBV3-1 (or the pseudogene TRBV3-2) combines with J gene TRBJ1-2, with a weak D call TRBD1 (5 bases). This CDR3 is built from 12 residues. V was shortened by 4 bases and J by 4 bases, with 7 bases between the two germline ends. CDR1 is LGHDT, CDR2 YNNKEL, per germline (reference sequence).

The chain employs TRBV5-6 and TRBJ2-7; 12 bases align to TRBD2. This CDR3 has 17 residues. Germline CDR1 and CDR2: SGHDT and YYEEEE. J gave up 0 bases and V 4 bases, and 8 bases lay outside the gene matches. The DNA for the CDR3 is TGTGCCAGCAGCCTGACTAGCGGGAGTTACTTCTCCTACGAGCAGTACTTC. Translating it yields CASSLTSGSYFSYEQYF.